Sequencing of this T cell receptor (beta chain) was carried out in a study of blood T cell repertoires in COVID-19. Study as a whole: Samples came from the United States, Italy and Spain, spanning acute and convalescent COVID-19.

Study processing details: Amplification of reference gene primers was used by the study to estimate nucleated cell counts. Here immunoSEQ multiplex PCR was the method, and the copy in TCRdb shows in-frame clones only, minus some. The DNA gave D and trimming, while V, J and clone size come from that table. There are 150,000 to 200,000 clones in the sample; 85% to 90% occur only once, and just over 2.5% lies in the top ten. While infection was still active, Seattle patients were enrolled and then followed longitudinally. V gave up 1 base and J gave up 6 bases; unmatched junction bases: 9. The V gene's germline CDR1 is SGHNT and CDR2 YYREEE (reference sequence). This CDR3 comprises 16 residues.

The clonotype comes from an elderly woman with COVID-19, enrolled during active disease. Sample: peripheral blood. The chain has TRBV5-4 and TRBJ2-5; 10 bases line up with TRBD2. CDR3 sequence reads: CASSLTGLAAGQTQYF. The DNA of the CDR3 is TGTGCCAGCAGCTTGACCGGACTAGCGGCAGGGCAGACCCAGTACTTC.